These 10 T cell receptor beta chains share one sample of origin, sequenced in a study of blood T cell repertoires in COVID-19. Assay used: immunoSEQ multiplex PCR; TCRdb lists only in-frame clones, some missing. This table has about 220,000 clones, roughly four fifths appearing once. Sample: PBMCs or T cells enriched from blood (not recorded which). Receptor source: a woman in her forties who had been exposed to COVID-19.

This clone has at least ten counts. Other DNA sequences within the sample encode an identical CDR3. The gene calls are TRBV5-5 and TRBJ2-7; 10 nucleotides agree with TRBD1. CDR3 length equals 16 residues. The germline CDR1 and CDR2 sequences are SGHKS and YYEKEE (reference sequence). The V and J ends lost 1 base and 2 bases, in that order; junction bases with no gene match: 6. The CDR3 loop reads CASSLLPGQGPYEQYF. The CDR3 nucleotides are TGTGCCAGCAGCTTGTTACCGGGACAGGGGCCCTACGAGCAGTACTTC.

A single count supports this clone. V and J are TRBV19 and TRBJ2-2; weak D call: TRBD1 (5 bases). Trimming left V 7 bases short and J 12 bases short, with 27 bases between. This CDR3 has 16 amino acids. Germline lookup yields CDR1 LNHDA and CDR2 SQIVND (reference sequence). The CDR3 bases are TGTGCCAGTAATTTCGTGGAGCAGGGTACCGTGAAGAAGCTGTTTTTT. Its translation is CASNFVEQGTVKKLFF.

The V call is TRBV18, the J call TRBJ2-5, with 7 nucleotides matching TRBD1. The CDR3 is made up of 16 amino acids. V was pared by 3 bases and J by 2 bases, with 9 bases of the junction left unmatched. CDR1 KGHSH and CDR2 LQKENI come from the germline V gene. As DNA, the CDR3 is TGTGCCAGCTCACCTGGACTTCAGGGGGTTCAAGAGACCCAGTACTTC. It yields the protein CASSPGLQGVQETQYF.

As DNA, the CDR3 is TGTGCCATCAGTGAAACGACAGGAGGCTCTGGAAACACCATATATTTT. Encoded protein: CAISETTGGSGNTIYF. This chain links TRBV10-3 with TRBJ1-3; D is possibly TRBD1 (6 bases). The CDR3 covers 16 residues. V lost 3 bases to trimming and J lost 0 bases, with 12 bases between them. The germline V gene encodes CDR1 ENHRY and CDR2 SYGVKD.

CDR3 in DNA: TGTGCCAGCAGTGACGGGACAGGGTATAGCAATCAGCCCCAGCATTTT. This sequence encodes CASSDGTGYSNQPQHF. The V and J genes are TRBV27 and TRBJ1-5; 9 bases are a match to TRBD1. The germline V gene encodes CDR1 MNHEY and CDR2 SMNVEV (reference sequence). The J segment lost 0 bases and the V segment lost 5 bases, leaving 5 bases of the junction unmatched. The CDR3 is 16 amino acids.

The genes are TRBV5-1 and TRBJ2-7, with D maybe TRBD2 (6 bases). The V end lost 0 bases, the J end lost 0 bases, and 10 bases lay between the germline ends. The CDR3 has 15 residues. Germline loops: CDR1 SGHRS, CDR2 YFSETQ. CDR3 residues: CASSLGGGSSYEQYF. The CDR3 DNA is TGCGCCAGCAGCTTGGGTGGAGGGAGCTCCTACGAGCAGTACTTC. Drawing the rest from reference TRBV5-1 and TRBJ2-7, the complete variable domain is KAGVTQTPRYLIKTRGQQVTLSCSPISGHRSVSWYQQTPGQGLQFLFEYFSETQRNKGNFPGRFSGRQFSNSRSEMNVSTLELGDSALYLCASSLGGGSSYEQYFGPGTRLTVT.

The chain recombines TRBV2 with TRBJ2-3; TRBD2 matches at 12 bases. This CDR3 has 18 amino acids. Germline-derived CDR1 and CDR2 are SNHLY and FYNNEI. The ends lost 6 bases at V and 2 bases at J; junction bases unmatched: 12. The CDR3 region has the DNA TGTGCCAGCAGGGTAGAACAACTAGCGGGGGGCGACACAGATACGCAGTATTTT. Amino acids: CASRVEQLAGGDTDTQYF.

The count of this clone is one. The chain combines TRBV29-1 with TRBJ1-2, with 7 bases fitting TRBD1. From germline, CDR1 is SQVTM and CDR2 ANQGSEA. The V segment lost 3 bases and the J segment 4 bases; nucleotides outside the gene matches: 2. The CDR3 has 12 residues. CDR3 region: CSVDDRAYGYTF. The CDR3 nucleotides are TGCAGCGTTGACGACAGGGCCTATGGCTACACCTTC.

V is TRBV19 and J is TRBJ2-5, with D unresolved. The germline V gene has CDR1 LNHDA and CDR2 SQIVND (reference sequence). The length of the CDR3 is 13 residues. V gave up 3 bases and J gave up 5 bases, with 10 bases separating them. CDR3 sequence: CASSMRAKETQYF. DNA of the CDR3: TGTGCCAGTAGTATGAGAGCCAAGGAGACCCAGTACTTC.

The genes are TRBV5-1 and TRBJ2-5; TRBD1 matches at 8 bases. Germline values: CDR1 SGHRS, CDR2 YFSETQ. The CDR3 has 15 residues. J was trimmed by 4 bases and V by 4 bases; bases with no gene match: 9. This CDR3 reads CASSAGQGRGETQYF. The CDR3 DNA follows: TGCGCCAGCAGCGCCGGACAGGGTCGGGGAGAGACCCAGTACTTC.